The sequence of this T cell receptor beta chain was determined in a study of regulatory T cells in long-lasting Graves disease. Time point specified: newly diagnosed GD, antithyroid drugs for less than 3 months. PBMCs provided the RNA from which the TCR library was made. There are many counts of this clonotype. Germline CDR1 is MDHEN and CDR2 is SYDVKM. The V end lost 2 bases, the J end lost 5 bases, and 10 bases lay between the germline ends. The CDR3 contains 13 residues. Through Arm-PCR of CDR3 regions and iRepertoire HTBI primers, TCR beta libraries were built. TCRdb redid the calling of the multiplex PCR reads with MiXCR, one entry per CDR3 protein. The sample lists a few hundred thousand distinct CDR3 sequences, over 9.5% occurring once. The same data also contributed to another study, on T cells in Graves' hyperthyroidism and ophthalmopathy.

The genes are TRBV28 and TRBJ2-7; D unresolved. Sequencing was performed on peripheral blood mononuclear cells (PBMCs), taken at new diagnosis, from a patient treated with antithyroid drugs. The sequence came from a woman aged 18-29 years with Graves disease. The CDR3 loop is CASSLIVIDEQYF. The CDR3 DNA reads TGTGCCAGCAGTTTAATCGTGATCGACGAGCAGTACTTC.